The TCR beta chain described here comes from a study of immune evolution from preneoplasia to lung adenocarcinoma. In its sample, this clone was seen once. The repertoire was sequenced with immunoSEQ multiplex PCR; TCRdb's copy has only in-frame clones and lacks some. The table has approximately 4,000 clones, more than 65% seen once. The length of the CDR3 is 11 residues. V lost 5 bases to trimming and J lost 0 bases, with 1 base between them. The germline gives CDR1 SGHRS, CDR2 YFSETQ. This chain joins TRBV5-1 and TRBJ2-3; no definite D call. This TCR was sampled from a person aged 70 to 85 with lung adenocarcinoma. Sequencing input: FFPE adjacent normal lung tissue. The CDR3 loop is CASRSTDTQYF. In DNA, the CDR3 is TGCGCCAGCAGGAGCACAGATACGCAGTATTTT.